A selection of T cell receptor beta chains follows, all from one sample in a study of CD8 T cells in ankylosing spondylitis. TCRdb itself ran the 5' RACE reads through MiXCR, one entry per CDR3 protein. The sample holds under 200,000 distinct CDR3 sequences, just over 9.5% seen once. The source material was blood, either unsorted or a sorted T cell fraction (not recorded which). Every receptor here comes from a female donor with ankylosing spondylitis or in good health (not recorded which). The CDR3 runs from the conserved cysteine through the conserved F or W. The D gene is left open where the match is weak. The size field is filled for only some rows; it gives once, few, many or a size class.

j_call | d_call | v_call | clone_size | cdr3_aa | cdr3_nt
TRBJ1-2 | - | TRBV28 | few | CASSFDPPGNYGYTF | TGTGCCAGCAGTTTTGATCCTCCAGGGAACTATGGCTACACCTTC
TRBJ1-2 | - | TRBV2 | - | CASSSSPQTSRYGYTF | TGTGCCAGCAGCTCGAGTCCGCAGACCTCTCGCTATGGCTACACCTTC
TRBJ2-1 | - | TRBV21-1 | few | CASSPRTVGQFF | TGTGCCAGCAGCCCACGGACTGTTGGGCAGTTCTTC
TRBJ2-7 | TRBD2 | TRBV7-2 | few | CASSFREGLYEQYF | TGTGCCAGCAGCTTCCGGGAGGGCCTCTACGAGCAGTACTTC
TRBJ2-1 | - | TRBV7-3 | few | CASSSLESGLGGNEQFF | TGTGCCAGCAGCTCCCTTGAGAGCGGTCTGGGTGGCAATGAGCAGTTCTTC
TRBJ1-5 | - | TRBV28 | few | CASSLGRAQHF | TGTGCCAGCAGTTTGGGGAGGGCCCAGCATTTT
TRBJ1-2 | - | TRBV9 | many | CASSVSGVRNYGYTF | TGTGCCAGCAGCGTTTCCGGGGTGAGAAACTATGGCTACACCTTC
TRBJ1-2 | - | TRBV4-3 | - | CASSQLGNYGYTF | TGCGCCAGCAGCCAACTGGGAAACTATGGCTACACCTTC
TRBJ2-1 | - | TRBV19 | few | CASSIGPGWLNEQFF | TGTGCCAGTAGTATAGGGCCCGGATGGCTTAATGAGCAGTTCTTC
TRBJ1-2 | - | TRBV6-5 | - | CASSYSTEVANYGYTF | TGTGCCAGCAGTTACTCGACTGAGGTAGCTAACTATGGCTACACCTTC
TRBJ2-1 | TRBD2 | TRBV20-1 | - | CSARDLAGESYNEQFF | TGCAGTGCTAGAGATCTGGCGGGAGAGTCCTACAATGAGCAGTTCTTC
TRBJ2-3 | - | TRBV2 | once | CASSDPGGRTDTQYF | TGTGCCAGCAGTGACCCAGGTGGCCGCACAGATACGCAGTATTTT
TRBJ2-3 | - | TRBV4-3 | many | CASSQVRGGIGTDTQYF | TGCGCCAGCAGCCAAGTGAGGGGGGGGATTGGCACAGATACGCAGTATTTT
TRBJ2-5 | - | TRBV5-1 | many | CASSYPSITSQETQYF | TGCGCCAGCAGCTATCCCAGCATCACCAGCCAAGAGACCCAGTACTTC
TRBJ2-1 | TRBD1 | TRBV12-3/TRBV12-4 | few | CASSYGTGILYEQFF | TGTGCCAGCAGTTACGGGACAGGGATACTTTATGAGCAGTTCTTC
TRBJ2-5 | - | TRBV7-2 | - | CASSLDLGGETQYF | TGTGCCAGCAGCTTAGACCTGGGTGGCGAGACCCAGTACTTC
TRBJ2-7 | - | TRBV19 | few | CASGYGKREQYF | TGTGCCAGCGGCTACGGCAAACGCGAGCAGTACTTC
TRBJ2-1 | TRBD2 | TRBV11-2 | many | CASSKPSGRAGAYNEQFF | TGTGCCAGCAGCAAACCTAGCGGGAGGGCAGGGGCCTACAATGAGCAGTTCTTC
TRBJ2-2 | - | TRBV27 | - | CASSLLGPPAGELFF | TGTGCCAGCAGTTTATTGGGCCCCCCAGCGGGGGAGCTGTTTTTT
TRBJ2-7 | TRBD2 | TRBV20-1 | - | CSANEAGGGYEQYF | TGCAGTGCTAACGAGGCGGGAGGAGGTTACGAGCAGTACTTC
TRBJ2-2 | - | TRBV28 | - | CASSLPDKDPGELFF | TGTGCCAGCAGTCTTCCCGACAAGGACCCCGGGGAGCTGTTTTTT
TRBJ2-7 | TRBD1 | TRBV9 | few | CASSEDRGLGEQYF | TGTGCCAGCAGCGAGGACAGGGGGCTAGGCGAGCAGTACTTC
TRBJ2-1 | TRBD2 | TRBV28 | - | CASRGGTSVVGEQFF | TGTGCCAGCAGAGGGGGGACTAGCGTTGTCGGTGAGCAGTTCTTC
TRBJ1-1 | - | TRBV12-3/TRBV12-4 | many | CASTLRWNTEAFF | TGTGCCAGCACCCTACGGTGGAACACTGAAGCTTTCTTT
TRBJ1-2 | TRBD1 | TRBV20-1 | few | CSAGGTGDNYGYTF | TGCAGTGCTGGGGGGACAGGGGACAACTATGGCTACACCTTC
TRBJ2-5 | - | TRBV5-6 | many | CASSDSSQETQYF | TGTGCCAGCAGCGACAGTAGCCAAGAGACCCAGTACTTC
TRBJ2-2 | TRBD2 | TRBV12-3/TRBV12-4 | few | CASRGSGRASGELFF | TGTGCCAGCAGGGGTAGCGGGAGGGCTTCCGGGGAGCTGTTTTTT
TRBJ2-1 | - | TRBV7-9 | - | CASSSPFLNGPYNEQFF | TGTGCCAGCAGCTCACCTTTTTTGAACGGGCCCTACAATGAGCAGTTCTTC